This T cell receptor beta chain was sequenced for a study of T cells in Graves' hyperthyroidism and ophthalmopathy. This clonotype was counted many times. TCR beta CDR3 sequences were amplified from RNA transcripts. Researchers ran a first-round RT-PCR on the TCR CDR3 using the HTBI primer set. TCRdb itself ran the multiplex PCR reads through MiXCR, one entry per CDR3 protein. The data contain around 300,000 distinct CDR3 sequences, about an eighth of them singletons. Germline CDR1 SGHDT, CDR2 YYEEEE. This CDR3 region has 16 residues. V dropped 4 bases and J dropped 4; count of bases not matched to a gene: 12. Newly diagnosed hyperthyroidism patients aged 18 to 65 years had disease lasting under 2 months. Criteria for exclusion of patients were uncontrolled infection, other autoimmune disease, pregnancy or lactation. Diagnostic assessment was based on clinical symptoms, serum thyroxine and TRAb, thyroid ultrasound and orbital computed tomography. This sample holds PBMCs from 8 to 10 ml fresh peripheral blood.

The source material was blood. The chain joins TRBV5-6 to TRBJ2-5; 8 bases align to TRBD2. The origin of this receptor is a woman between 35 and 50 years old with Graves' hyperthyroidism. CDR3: CASSPGLANAGETQYF. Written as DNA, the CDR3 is TGTGCCAGCAGCCCAGGACTAGCCAATGCAGGAGAGACCCAGTACTTC. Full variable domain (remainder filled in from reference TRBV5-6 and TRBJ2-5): DAGVTQSPTHLIKTRGQQVTLRCSPKSGHDTVSWYQQALGQGPQFIFQYYEEEERQRGNFPDRFSGHQFPNYSSELNVNALLLGDSALYLCASSPGLANAGETQYFGPGTRLLVL.